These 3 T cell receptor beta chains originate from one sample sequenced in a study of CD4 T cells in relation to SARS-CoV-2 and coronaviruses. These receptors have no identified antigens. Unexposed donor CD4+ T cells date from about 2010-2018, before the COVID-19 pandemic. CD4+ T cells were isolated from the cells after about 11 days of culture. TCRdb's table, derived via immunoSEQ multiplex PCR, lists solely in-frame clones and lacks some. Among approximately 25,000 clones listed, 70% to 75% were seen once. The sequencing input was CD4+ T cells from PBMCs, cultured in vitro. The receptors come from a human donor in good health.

CDR3 DNA: TGTGCCTGGACAGGGGTTTCGTACCAAGAGACCCAGTACTTC. Translated, it gives CAWTGVSYQETQYF. The genes are TRBV30 and TRBJ2-5, with D perhaps TRBD1 (6 bases). CDR3 length: 14 amino acids. V lost 4 bases and J 0 bases, leaving 12 bases between the germline ends. The V gene's germline CDR1 is GTSNPN and CDR2 SVGIG (reference sequence).

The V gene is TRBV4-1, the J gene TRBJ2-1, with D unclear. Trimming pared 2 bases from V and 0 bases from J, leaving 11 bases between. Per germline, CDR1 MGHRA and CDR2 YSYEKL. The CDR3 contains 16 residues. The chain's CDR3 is CASSQTEVSSYNEQFF. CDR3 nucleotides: TGCGCCAGCAGCCAAACCGAGGTCAGCTCCTACAATGAGCAGTTCTTC.

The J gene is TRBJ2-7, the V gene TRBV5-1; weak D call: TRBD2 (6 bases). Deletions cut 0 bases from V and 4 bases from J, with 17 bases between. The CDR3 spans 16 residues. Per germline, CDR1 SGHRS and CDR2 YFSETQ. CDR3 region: CASSLGMGLGNYEQYF. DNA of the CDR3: TGCGCCAGCAGCTTGGGTATGGGACTGGGGAATTACGAGCAGTACTTC.